This T cell receptor beta chain was profiled in a study of blood T cell repertoires in COVID-19. Whole-study context: Collection of acute and convalescent COVID-19 samples took place in the United States, Italy and Spain.

Original methodology: The assay estimated nucleated cells by amplifying reference gene primers. Assay used: immunoSEQ multiplex PCR; TCRdb lists only in-frame clones, some missing. The D gene and trimming were derived from the DNA, and the V and J assignments and clone size from that table. The sample holds about 220,000 clones, almost 90% seen once. The CDR3 spans 13 residues. The V and J ends lost 6 bases and 5 bases respectively, with 14 bases between them. Germline CDR1 and CDR2: SGHAT and FQNNGV. Donors were grouped by their self-reported clinical history. It was within 2 weeks before study entry that exposed participants met a COVID-19 case. This clone was seen only once.

The sample taken for sequencing was PBMCs or T cells enriched from blood (not recorded which). The chain carries TRBV11-2 and TRBJ2-7; D perhaps matches TRBD1 (6 bases). The sequence was collected from a young man who had been exposed to COVID-19. The CDR3 sequence: CASSSLTGNEQYF. The DNA of the CDR3 is TGTGCCAGCAGTTCCTTAACAGGGAACGAGCAGTACTTC.